This T cell receptor (beta chain) was captured in a study of CD8 T cells in Susac syndrome. Whole-study results and caveats: CD4+ T cell repertoires in Susac syndrome lacked clonal expansion. By the study's own acknowledgment, its TCR sequencing and HLA analysis included relatively few individuals.

The RNA, roughly 0.5 to 1 ug, was put through reverse transcription using random hexamers. One entry per CDR3 protein results from TCRdb running MiXCR on the immunoSEQ multiplex PCR reads. The table lists roughly 140,000 distinct CDR3 sequences, around 95% of them singletons, with around 0.15% in the top ten. As to this clonotype: The antigen is not known.

Germline trimming cut 3 bases from V and 1 base from J; bases unmatched to any gene: 10. CDR3 size: 18 residues. The J gene is TRBJ2-4, the V gene TRBV12-3 or TRBV12-4; 9 nucleotides match TRBD1. This clonotype was obtained from a human donor with Susac syndrome. Sequenced input: CD4+ T cells from PBMCs. The chain's CDR3 is CASSFSVQGAEAKNIQYF. CDR3 in DNA: TGTGCCAGCAGTTTCTCGGTACAGGGGGCGGAGGCCAAAAACATTCAGTACTTC.